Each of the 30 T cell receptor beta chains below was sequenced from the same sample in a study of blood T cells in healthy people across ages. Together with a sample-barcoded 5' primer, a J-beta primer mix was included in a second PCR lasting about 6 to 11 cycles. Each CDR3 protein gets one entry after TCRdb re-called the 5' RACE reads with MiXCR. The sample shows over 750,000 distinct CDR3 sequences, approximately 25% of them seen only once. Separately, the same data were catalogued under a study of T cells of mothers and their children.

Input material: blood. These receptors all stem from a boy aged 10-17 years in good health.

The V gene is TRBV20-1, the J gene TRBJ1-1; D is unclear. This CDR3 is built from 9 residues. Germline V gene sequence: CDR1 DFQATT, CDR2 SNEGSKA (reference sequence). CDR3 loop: CTGSTEAFF. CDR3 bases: TGCACGGGGAGCACTGAAGCTTTCTTT.

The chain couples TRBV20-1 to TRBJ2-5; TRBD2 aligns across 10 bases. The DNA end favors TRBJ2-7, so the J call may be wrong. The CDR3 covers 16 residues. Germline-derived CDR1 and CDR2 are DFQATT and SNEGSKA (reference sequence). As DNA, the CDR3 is TGCAGTGCTAGAGAAATTAAGCGGGGGGGGCTCTACGAGCAGTACTTC. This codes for CSAREIKRGGLYEQYF.

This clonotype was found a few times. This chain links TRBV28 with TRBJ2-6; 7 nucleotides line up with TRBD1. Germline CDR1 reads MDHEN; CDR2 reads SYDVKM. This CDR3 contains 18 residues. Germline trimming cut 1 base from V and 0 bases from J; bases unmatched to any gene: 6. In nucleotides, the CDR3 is TGTGCCAGCAGTTTATTAGGGACAGCGAGCTCTGGGGCCAACGTCCTGACTTTC. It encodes CASSLLGTASSGANVLTF.

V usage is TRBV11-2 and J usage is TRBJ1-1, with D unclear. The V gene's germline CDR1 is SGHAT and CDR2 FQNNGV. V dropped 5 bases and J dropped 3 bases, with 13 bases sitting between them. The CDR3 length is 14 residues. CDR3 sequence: CASSATLTHTEAFF. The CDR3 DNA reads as TGTGCCAGCAGCGCGACACTTACACACACTGAAGCTTTCTTT.

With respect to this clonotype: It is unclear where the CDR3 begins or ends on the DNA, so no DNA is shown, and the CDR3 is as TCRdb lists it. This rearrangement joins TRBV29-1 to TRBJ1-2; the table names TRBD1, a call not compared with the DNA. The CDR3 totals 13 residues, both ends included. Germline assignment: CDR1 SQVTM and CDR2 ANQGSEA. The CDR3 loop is CSASGTGPYGCTF.

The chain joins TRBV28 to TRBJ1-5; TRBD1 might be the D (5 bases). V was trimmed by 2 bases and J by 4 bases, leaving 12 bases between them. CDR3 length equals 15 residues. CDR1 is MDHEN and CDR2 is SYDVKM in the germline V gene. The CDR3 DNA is TGTGCCAGCAGTTTAAGGTCAGGGTGGAATCAGCCCCAGCATTTT. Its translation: CASSLRSGWNQPQHF.

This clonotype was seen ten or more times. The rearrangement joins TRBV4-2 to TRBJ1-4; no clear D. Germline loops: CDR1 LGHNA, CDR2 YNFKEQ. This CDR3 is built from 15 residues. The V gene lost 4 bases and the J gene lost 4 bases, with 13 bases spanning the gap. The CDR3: CASSPRQQYNEKLFF. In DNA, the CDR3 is TGTGCCAGCAGCCCTAGGCAACAATATAATGAAAAACTGTTTTTT.

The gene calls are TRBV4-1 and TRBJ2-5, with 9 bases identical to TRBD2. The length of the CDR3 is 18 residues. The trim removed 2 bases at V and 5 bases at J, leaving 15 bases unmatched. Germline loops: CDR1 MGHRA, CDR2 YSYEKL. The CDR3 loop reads CASSQPAASGKGRETQYF. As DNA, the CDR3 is TGCGCCAGCAGCCAACCGGCGGCTAGCGGGAAGGGGAGGGAGACCCAGTACTTC.

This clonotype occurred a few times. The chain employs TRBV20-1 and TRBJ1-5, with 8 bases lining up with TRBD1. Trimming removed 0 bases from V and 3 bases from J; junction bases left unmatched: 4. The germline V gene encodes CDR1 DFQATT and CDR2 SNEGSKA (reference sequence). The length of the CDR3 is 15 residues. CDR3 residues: CSAREHRGFNQPQHF. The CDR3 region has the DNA TGCAGTGCTAGAGAACACAGGGGGTTCAATCAGCCCCAGCATTTT.

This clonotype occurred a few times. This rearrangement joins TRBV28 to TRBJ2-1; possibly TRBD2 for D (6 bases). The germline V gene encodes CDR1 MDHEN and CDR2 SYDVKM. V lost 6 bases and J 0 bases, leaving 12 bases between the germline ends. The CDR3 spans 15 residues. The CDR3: CASSQAGSSYNEQFF. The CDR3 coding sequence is TGTGCCAGCAGCCAAGCGGGCAGCTCCTACAATGAGCAGTTCTTC.

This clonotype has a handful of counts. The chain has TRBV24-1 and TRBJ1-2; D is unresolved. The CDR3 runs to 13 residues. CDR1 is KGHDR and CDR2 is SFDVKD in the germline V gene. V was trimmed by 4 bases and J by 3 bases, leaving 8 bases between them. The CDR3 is CATSEGRDYGYTF. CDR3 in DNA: TGTGCCACCAGTGAAGGGCGGGACTATGGCTACACCTTC.

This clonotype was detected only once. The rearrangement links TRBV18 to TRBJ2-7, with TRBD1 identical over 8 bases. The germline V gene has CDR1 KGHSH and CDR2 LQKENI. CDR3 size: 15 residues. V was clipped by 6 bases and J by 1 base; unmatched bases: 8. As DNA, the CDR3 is TGTGCCAGCTCTCAACCTAGGACAGGGTCCTACGAGCAGTACTTC. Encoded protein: CASSQPRTGSYEQYF.

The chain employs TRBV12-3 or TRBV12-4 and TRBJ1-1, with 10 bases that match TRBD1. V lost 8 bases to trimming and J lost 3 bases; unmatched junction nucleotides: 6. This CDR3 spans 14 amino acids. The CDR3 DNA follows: TGTGCCAGCCTGAGACAGGGGGCGGACACTGAAGCTTTCTTT. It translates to CASLRQGADTEAFF.

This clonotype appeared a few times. In DNA, the CDR3 is TGTGCCAGCAGTTCACTAGGACAGGGGGCGTCCGAGCAGTACTTC. Protein sequence: CASSSLGQGASEQYF. The genes are TRBV27 and TRBJ2-1; the match to TRBD1 covers 11 bases. The J call may be wrong; the DNA end is better matched by TRBJ2-7. Per the germline V gene, CDR1 is MNHEY and CDR2 is SMNVEV (reference sequence). There are 15 residues in the CDR3.

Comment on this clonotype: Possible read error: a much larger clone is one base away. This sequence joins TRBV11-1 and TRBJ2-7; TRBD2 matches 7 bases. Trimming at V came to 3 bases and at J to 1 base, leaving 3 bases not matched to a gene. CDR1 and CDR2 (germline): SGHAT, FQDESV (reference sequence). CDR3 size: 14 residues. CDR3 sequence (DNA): TGTGCCAGCAGCTTTTTCGGGGGGTCCTACGAGCAGTACTTC. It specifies CASSFFGGSYEQYF.

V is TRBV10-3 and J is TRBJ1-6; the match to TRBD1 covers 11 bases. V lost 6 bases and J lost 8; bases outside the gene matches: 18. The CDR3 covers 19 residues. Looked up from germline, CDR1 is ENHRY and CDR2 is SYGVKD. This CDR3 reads CAISPRGTGGSPNDSPLHF. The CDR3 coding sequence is TGTGCCATCAGCCCGAGGGGGACAGGGGGTTCCCCCAATGATTCACCCCTCCACTTT.

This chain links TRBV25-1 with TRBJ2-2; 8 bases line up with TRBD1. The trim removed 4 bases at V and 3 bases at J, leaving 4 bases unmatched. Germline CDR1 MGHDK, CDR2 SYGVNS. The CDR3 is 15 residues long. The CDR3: CASSGRGPDTGELFF. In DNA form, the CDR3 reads TGTGCCAGCAGTGGCAGGGGGCCAGACACCGGGGAGCTGTTTTTT.

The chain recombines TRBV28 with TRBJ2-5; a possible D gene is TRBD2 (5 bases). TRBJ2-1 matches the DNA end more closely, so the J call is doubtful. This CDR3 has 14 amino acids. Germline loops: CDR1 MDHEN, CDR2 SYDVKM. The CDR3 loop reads CASSLLTRYNEQFF. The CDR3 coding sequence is TGTGCCAGCAGTTTACTAACTAGATACAATGAGCAGTTCTTC.

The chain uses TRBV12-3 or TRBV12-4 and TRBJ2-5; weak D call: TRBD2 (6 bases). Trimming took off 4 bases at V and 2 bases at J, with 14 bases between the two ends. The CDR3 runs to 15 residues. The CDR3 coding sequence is TGTGCCAGCAGTTCCGGGGGTGGGGGACAAGAGACCCAGTACTTC. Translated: CASSSGGGGQETQYF.

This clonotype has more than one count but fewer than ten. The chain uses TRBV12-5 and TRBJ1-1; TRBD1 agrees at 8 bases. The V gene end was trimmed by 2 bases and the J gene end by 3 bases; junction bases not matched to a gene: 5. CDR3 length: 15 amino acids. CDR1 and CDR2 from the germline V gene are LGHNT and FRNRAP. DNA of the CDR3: TGTGCTAGTGGTTTGAGCACAGGGGGAGACACTGAAGCTTTCTTT. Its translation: CASGLSTGGDTEAFF.

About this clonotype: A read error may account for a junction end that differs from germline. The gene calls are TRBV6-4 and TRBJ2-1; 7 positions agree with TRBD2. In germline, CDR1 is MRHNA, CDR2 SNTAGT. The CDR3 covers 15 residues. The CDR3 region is CAGSDGAGEHNEQFF. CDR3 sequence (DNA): TGTGCCGGCAGTGACGGTGCGGGGGAGCACAATGAGCAGTTCTTC.

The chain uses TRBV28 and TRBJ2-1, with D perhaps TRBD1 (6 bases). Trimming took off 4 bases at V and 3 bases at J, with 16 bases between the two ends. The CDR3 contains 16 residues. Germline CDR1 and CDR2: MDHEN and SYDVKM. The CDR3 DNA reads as TGTGCCAGCAGTTCTCGGACAGCCGACTACTACAATGAGCAGTTCTTC. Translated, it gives CASSSRTADYYNEQFF.

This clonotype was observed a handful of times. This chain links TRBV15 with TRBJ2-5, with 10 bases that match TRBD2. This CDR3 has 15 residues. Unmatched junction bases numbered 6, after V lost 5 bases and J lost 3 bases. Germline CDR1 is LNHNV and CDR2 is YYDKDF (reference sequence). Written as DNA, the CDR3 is TGTGCCACCAGCTATCAAGCGGGGGGGGAAGAGACCCAGTACTTC. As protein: CATSYQAGGEETQYF.

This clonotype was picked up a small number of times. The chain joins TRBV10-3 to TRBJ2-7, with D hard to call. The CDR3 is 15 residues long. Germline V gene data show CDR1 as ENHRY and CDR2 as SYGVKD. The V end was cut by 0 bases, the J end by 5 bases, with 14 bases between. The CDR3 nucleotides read TGTGCCATCAGTGAGTCGGATAGCCCACCCGACGAGCAGTACTTC. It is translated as CAISESDSPPDEQYF.

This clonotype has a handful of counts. CDR3 amino acids: CASRGQGKEGAYEQYF. CDR3 DNA: TGTGCCAGCAGGGGACAGGGGAAAGAGGGGGCGTATGAGCAGTACTTC. The rearrangement joins TRBV6-1 to TRBJ2-7; 10 bases match TRBD1. In germline, CDR1 is MNHNS, CDR2 SASEGT. J gave up 7 bases and V 6 bases, and 15 bases lay outside the gene matches. This CDR3 spans 16 amino acids.

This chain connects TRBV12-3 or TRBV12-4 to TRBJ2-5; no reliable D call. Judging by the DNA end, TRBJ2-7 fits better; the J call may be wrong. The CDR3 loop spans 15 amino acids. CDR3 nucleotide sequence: TGTGCCAGCAGTTTATCAGATTATAGTGTCTACGAGCAGTACTTC. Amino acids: CASSLSDYSVYEQYF.

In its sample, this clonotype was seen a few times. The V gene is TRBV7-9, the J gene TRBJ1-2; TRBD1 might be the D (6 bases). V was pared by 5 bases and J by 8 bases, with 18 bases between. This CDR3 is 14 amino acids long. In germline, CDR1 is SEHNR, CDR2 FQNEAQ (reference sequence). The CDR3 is CASSHGGRGTGYTF. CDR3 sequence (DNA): TGTGCCAGCAGCCACGGGGGCCGGGGAACCGGCTACACCTTC. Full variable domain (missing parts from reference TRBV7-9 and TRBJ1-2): DTGVSQNPRHKITKRGQNVTFRCDPISEHNRLYWYRQTLGQGPEFLTYFQNEAQLEKSRLLSDRFSAERPKGSFSTLEIQRTEQGDSAMYLCASSHGGRGTGYTFGSGTRLTVV.

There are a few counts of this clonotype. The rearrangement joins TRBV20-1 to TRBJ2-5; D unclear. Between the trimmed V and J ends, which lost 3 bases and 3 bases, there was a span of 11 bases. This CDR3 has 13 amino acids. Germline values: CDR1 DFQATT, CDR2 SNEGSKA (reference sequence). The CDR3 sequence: CSASQLTEETQYF. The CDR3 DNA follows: TGCAGTGCTAGTCAGCTCACAGAAGAGACCCAGTACTTC.

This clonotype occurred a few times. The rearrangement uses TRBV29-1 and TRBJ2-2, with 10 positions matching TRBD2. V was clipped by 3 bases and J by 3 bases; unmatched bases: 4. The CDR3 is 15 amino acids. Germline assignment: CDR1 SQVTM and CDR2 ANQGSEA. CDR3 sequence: CSVDTGTSDTGELFF. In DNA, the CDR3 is TGCAGCGTTGATACCGGGACTAGCGACACCGGGGAGCTGTTTTTT.

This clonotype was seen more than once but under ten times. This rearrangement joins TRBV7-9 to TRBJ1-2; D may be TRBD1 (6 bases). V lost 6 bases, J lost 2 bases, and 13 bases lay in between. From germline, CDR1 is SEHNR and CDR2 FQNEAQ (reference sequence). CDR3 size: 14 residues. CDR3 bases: TGTGCCAGCAGGGGAGGACAGATAAACTATGGCTACACCTTC. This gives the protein CASRGGQINYGYTF.